This T cell receptor (beta chain) was sequenced for a study of OX40 agonist ivuxolimab in advanced cancers. Study-wide context: Dose-escalation patients were diagnosed with hepatocellular carcinoma, melanoma, renal cell cancer or head and neck cancer. Overall study findings and caveats: Expanded clones tended on average to be more numerous among CD8+ T cells than CD4+. At 0.1 to 3.0 mg/kg, CD4+ and CD8+ blood T cells expanded clonally by week 6.

The repertoire was sequenced with immunoSEQ multiplex PCR; TCRdb's copy has only in-frame clones and lacks some. The table lists tens of thousands of clones, more than 85% of them singletons. Regarding this clone: Its antigen is unidentified.

Cycle 7 day 1, cycle 4 day 1, and baseline were the timepoints at which blood was sampled. V was pared by 2 bases and J by 1 base, with 5 bases of the junction left unmatched. The CDR3 is made up of 15 amino acids. CDR1 and CDR2 (germline): SGHRS, YFSETQ. The source is an adult with an advanced solid tumor such as melanoma, head and neck, liver or kidney cancer. The genes are TRBV5-1 and TRBJ2-7; 8 bases line up with TRBD2. The starting material was CD4+ or CD8+ T cells sorted from blood, obtained in a trial of the OX40 agonist ivuxolimab. The CDR3 coding sequence is TGCGCCAGCAGCTTAGTTAGCGGGAATTCCTACGAGCAGTACTTC. It translates to CASSLVSGNSYEQYF.